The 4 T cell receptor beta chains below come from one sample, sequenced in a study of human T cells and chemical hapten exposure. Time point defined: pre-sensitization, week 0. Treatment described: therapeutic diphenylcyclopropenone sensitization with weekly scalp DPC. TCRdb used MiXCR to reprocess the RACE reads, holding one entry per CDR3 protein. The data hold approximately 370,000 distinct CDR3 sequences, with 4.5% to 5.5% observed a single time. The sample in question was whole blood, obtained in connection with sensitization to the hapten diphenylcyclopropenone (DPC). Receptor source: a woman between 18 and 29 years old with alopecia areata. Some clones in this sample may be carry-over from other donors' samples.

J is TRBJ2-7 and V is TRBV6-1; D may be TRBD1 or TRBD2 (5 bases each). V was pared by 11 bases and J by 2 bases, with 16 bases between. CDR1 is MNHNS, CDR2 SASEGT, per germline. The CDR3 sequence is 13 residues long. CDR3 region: CAGGEGYTYEQYF. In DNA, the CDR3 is TGTGCCGGGGGTGAAGGATATACCTACGAGCAGTACTTC.

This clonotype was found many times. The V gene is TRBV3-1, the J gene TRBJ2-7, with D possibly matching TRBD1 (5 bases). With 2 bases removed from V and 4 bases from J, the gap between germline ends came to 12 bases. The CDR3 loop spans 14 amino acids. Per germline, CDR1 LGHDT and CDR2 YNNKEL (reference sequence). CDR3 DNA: TGTGCCAGCAGCCAAACCCGACAGATGTACGAGCAGTACTTC. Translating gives CASSQTRQMYEQYF.

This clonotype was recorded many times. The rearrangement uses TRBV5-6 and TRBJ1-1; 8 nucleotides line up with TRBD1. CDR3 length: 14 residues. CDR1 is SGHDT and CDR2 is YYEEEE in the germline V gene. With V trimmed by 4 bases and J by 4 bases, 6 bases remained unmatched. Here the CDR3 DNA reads TGTGCCAGCAGCAAGACAGGGGTTGGCACTGAAGCTTTCTTT. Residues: CASSKTGVGTEAFF.

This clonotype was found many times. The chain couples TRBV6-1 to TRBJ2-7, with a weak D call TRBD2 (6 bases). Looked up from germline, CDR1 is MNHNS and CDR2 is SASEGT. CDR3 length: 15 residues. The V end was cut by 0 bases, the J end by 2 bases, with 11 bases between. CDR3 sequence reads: CASSEAGTGAYEQYF. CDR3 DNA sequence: TGTGCCAGCAGTGAAGCGGGGACTGGTGCCTACGAGCAGTACTTC.